The 27 T cell receptor beta chains below all came from one sample that was sequenced in a study of cytomegalovirus exposure and HLA in healthy donors. With 60 Vbeta and 13 Jbeta primers, the PCR was carried out. Sequencing was performed with immunoSEQ multiplex PCR; in TCRdb, only in-frame clones are kept and a portion is missing. The table records about 140,000 clones, around four fifths of them present only once. The source material was PBMCs. These receptors were collected from a woman in her 40s in good health and CMV-seronegative.

The CDR3 DNA reads TGTGCCAGCAGTTACGAAGCGGGAGACCCCAATGAGCAGTTCTTC. Amino acid sequence: CASSYEAGDPNEQFF. The chain joins TRBV6-5 to TRBJ2-1; 8 bases fit TRBD2. Per germline, CDR1 MNHEY and CDR2 SVGAGI. This CDR3 region has 15 residues. The J segment lost 6 bases and the V segment lost 2 bases, leaving 6 bases of the junction unmatched.

This clone occurred once. The chain uses TRBV28 and TRBJ1-5, with 8 nucleotides matching TRBD1. J lost 0 bases, V lost 7 bases, and 5 bases had no gene match. Germline V gene data show CDR1 as MDHEN and CDR2 as SYDVKM. This CDR3 has 15 amino acids. CDR3 residues: CASIGTGYSNQPQHF. The CDR3 region has the DNA TGTGCCAGCATCGGGACAGGTTATAGCAATCAGCCCCAGCATTTT.

V is TRBV4-1 and J is TRBJ1-5; D might be TRBD1 (5 bases). The CDR3 runs to 13 residues. Germline CDR1 MGHRA, CDR2 YSYEKL. V was pared by 2 bases and J by 9 bases, with 11 bases between. CDR3 in amino acids: CASSQRGYRPQHF. The CDR3 DNA sequence: TGCGCCAGCAGCCAAAGGGGCTATAGGCCCCAGCATTTT.

The chain joins TRBV7-3 to TRBJ2-1; the match to TRBD2 covers 10 bases. The CDR3 runs 15 residues. Per germline, CDR1 SGHTA and CDR2 FQGTGA. Trimming at V came to 5 bases and at J to 10 bases, leaving 11 bases not matched to a gene. CDR3 protein: CASSERLAGGGEQFF. CDR3 nucleotides: TGTGCCAGCAGCGAACGACTAGCGGGTGGGGGGGAGCAGTTCTTC.

V gene TRBV28 combines with J gene TRBJ2-3, with 13 positions matching TRBD2. Germline assignment: CDR1 MDHEN and CDR2 SYDVKM. Trimming at V came to 4 bases and at J to 2 bases, leaving 18 bases not matched to a gene. The CDR3 has 21 amino acids. Here the CDR3 reads CASSSSGTTSGRADHTDTQYF. CDR3 nucleotide sequence: TGTGCCAGCAGTTCCTCCGGGACTACTAGCGGGAGGGCCGATCACACAGATACGCAGTATTTT.

The rearrangement uses TRBV4-3 and TRBJ1-1; 7 nucleotides line up with TRBD1. The V gene's germline CDR1 is LGHNA and CDR2 YSLEER. This CDR3 is 15 amino acids long. V lost 5 bases, J lost 5 bases, and 11 bases stayed unmatched. The CDR3 region is CASSLEIDRETEAFF. CDR3 sequence (DNA): TGCGCCAGCAGCTTGGAGATTGACAGGGAGACTGAAGCTTTCTTT.

This chain links TRBV27 with TRBJ1-4; 7 bases are shared with TRBD1. The CDR3 runs to 16 residues. V shed 6 bases, J shed 8 bases, and the junction held 15 bases outside the gene matches. CDR1 and CDR2 (germline): MNHEY, SMNVEV (reference sequence). The chain's CDR3 is CASSDPVGTVIEKLFF. CDR3 bases: TGTGCCAGCAGCGATCCTGTAGGGACAGTGATAGAAAAACTGTTTTTT.

This clone was detected only once. V gene TRBV10-1 combines with J gene TRBJ2-3; D uncertain. The V gene's germline CDR1 is WNHNN and CDR2 SYGVQD (reference sequence). This CDR3 comprises 10 residues. V was pared by 7 bases and J by 4 bases, with 3 bases between. The CDR3, as DNA: TGCGCCAGCACCGCAGATACGCAGTATTTT. Protein sequence: CASTADTQYF.

This clone was detected only a few times. The CDR3 loop is CASSLNGASYTDTQYF. In DNA, the CDR3 is TGTGCCAGCAGCCTGAATGGGGCGTCCTACACAGATACGCAGTATTTT. The chain recombines TRBV7-8 with TRBJ2-3, with a weak D call TRBD1 (5 bases). The V gene lost 5 bases and the J gene lost 2 bases, with 17 bases spanning the gap. The CDR3 has 16 amino acids. Germline assignment: CDR1 SGHVS and CDR2 FQNEAQ.

The CDR3 DNA reads as TGCGCCAGCAGCTTTAAAACAGGAGGGCGTTTCGGCGAGCAGTACTTC. This codes for CASSFKTGGRFGEQYF. The genes are TRBV5-1 and TRBJ2-7, with D tentatively TRBD2 (6 bases). Looked up from germline, CDR1 is SGHRS and CDR2 is YFSETQ. This CDR3 contains 16 residues. V was pared by 2 bases and J by 6 bases, with 21 bases between.

The J gene is TRBJ2-1, the V gene TRBV6-6; TRBD1 is a possible D gene (6 bases). Germline values: CDR1 MNHNY, CDR2 SVGAGI (reference sequence). Trimming removed 4 bases from V and 9 bases from J, with 10 bases in between. This CDR3 has 12 residues. The CDR3 DNA follows: TGTGCCAGCAGTTCCCAGGGGTTTGAGCAGTTCTTC. Its translation: CASSSQGFEQFF.

The rearrangement uses TRBV10-3 and TRBJ2-3; TRBD2 aligns across 7 bases. This CDR3 has 13 amino acids. Germline CDR1 is ENHRY and CDR2 is SYGVKD. J was trimmed by 2 bases and V by 6 bases; bases with no gene match: 2. The CDR3, as DNA: TGTGCCATCAGGGCGGGAGCCACAGATACGCAGTATTTT. Translation gives CAIRAGATDTQYF.

This chain joins TRBV7-2 and TRBJ1-4, with TRBD1 as a possible D gene (5 bases). Germline V CDR1 and CDR2: SGHTA, FQGNSA. CDR3 size: 16 residues. V was trimmed by 5 bases and J by 2 bases, leaving 15 bases between them. CDR3 nucleotides: TGTGCCAGCAGCCCCCAAGGGGCGCTGACTAATGAAAAACTGTTTTTT. The encoded protein is CASSPQGALTNEKLFF.

The J gene is TRBJ2-7, the V gene TRBV5-1; D uncertain. With 3 bases removed from V and 3 bases from J, the gap between germline ends came to 19 bases. CDR1 is SGHRS, CDR2 YFSETQ, per germline. This CDR3 spans 16 amino acids. The CDR3 sequence is CASSSRAGRPNYEQYF. The CDR3 DNA sequence: TGCGCCAGCAGCTCTCGCGCAGGAAGACCCAACTACGAGCAGTACTTC.

The J gene is TRBJ2-1, the V gene TRBV7-9; D might be TRBD1 (5 bases). Looked up from germline, CDR1 is SEHNR and CDR2 is FQNEAQ (reference sequence). The CDR3 runs to 16 residues. Trimming shortened V by 5 bases and J by 5 bases, and 19 bases separated the two germline ends. The CDR3 reads CASSRPSQGPHNEQFF. Written as DNA, the CDR3 is TGTGCCAGCAGCCGTCCCTCGCAGGGCCCCCACAATGAGCAGTTCTTC.

The genes are TRBV19 and TRBJ1-1, with a tentative D call TRBD1 (5 bases). V was pared by 5 bases and J by 2 bases, with 15 bases between. The CDR3 covers 15 residues. Germline loops: CDR1 LNHDA, CDR2 SQIVND (reference sequence). The CDR3 spells CASSAFWGLNTEAFF. The CDR3 DNA follows: TGTGCCAGTAGTGCTTTTTGGGGACTTAACACTGAAGCTTTCTTT.

In its sample, this clone was seen a few times. The gene calls are TRBV28 and TRBJ1-1; maybe TRBD1 (5 bases). Trimming removed 8 bases at V and 1 base at J, with 14 bases between. The CDR3 is 14 residues long. CDR1 is MDHEN, CDR2 SYDVKM, per germline. CDR3 sequence reads: CASQGGAWNTEAFF. CDR3 coding DNA: TGTGCCAGCCAAGGCGGGGCTTGGAACACTGAAGCTTTCTTT.

The chain employs TRBV7-8 and TRBJ2-5, with 8 nucleotides matching TRBD1. V lost 5 bases, J lost 4 bases, and 6 bases stayed unmatched. This CDR3 region has 14 residues. Germline V gives CDR1 SGHVS, CDR2 FQNEAQ. For the CDR3, the DNA is TGTGCCAGCAGCCTGGACAGGGTGGGAGAGACCCAGTACTTC. This sequence encodes CASSLDRVGETQYF. Complete variable domain (other parts from reference TRBV7-8 and TRBJ2-5): GAGVSQSPRYKVAKRGQDVALRCDPISGHVSLFWYQQALGQGPEFLTYFQNEAQLDKSGLPSDRFFAERPEGSVSTLKIQRTQQEDSAVYLCASSLDRVGETQYFGPGTRLLVL.

A remark on this clone: This is likely a read error, given that the CDR3 carries no conserved phenylalanine or tryptophan at its end. The chain uses TRBV5-1 and TRBJ2-3, with TRBD2 identical over 10 bases. V shed 0 bases, J shed 3 bases, and the junction held 7 bases outside the gene matches. The CDR3 spans 17 residues. The V gene's germline CDR1 is SGHRS and CDR2 YFSETQ. CDR3 in DNA: TGCGCCAGCAGCTTGGCCGGGCTAGCGGGAGCAACAGATACGCAGTATTCT. This sequence encodes CASSLAGLAGATDTQYS.

This clone was seen once. The V gene is TRBV7-3, the J gene TRBJ2-1; 13 nucleotides match TRBD2. CDR3 length: 17 amino acids. V shed 3 bases, J shed 5 bases, and the junction held 7 bases outside the gene matches. Germline V gene data show CDR1 as SGHTA and CDR2 as FQGTGA. The CDR3 loop reads CASSFPPGTSGDNEQFF. As DNA, the CDR3 is TGTGCCAGCAGCTTTCCCCCCGGGACTAGCGGGGACAATGAGCAGTTCTTC.

The chain has TRBV11-2 and TRBJ2-1; TRBD2 aligns across 8 bases. The CDR3 extends over 15 amino acids. After removal of 0 bases from V and 9 bases from J, the junction contained 7 bases not matched to a gene. CDR1 is SGHAT and CDR2 is FQNNGV in the germline V gene. This chain's CDR3 is CASSLEAGVYAEQFF. DNA for the CDR3: TGTGCCAGCAGCTTAGAAGCGGGAGTTTATGCTGAGCAGTTCTTC.

This clone was found once. V and J are TRBV4-2 and TRBJ1-5; 7 nucleotides line up with TRBD1. J gave up 1 base and V 5 bases, and 5 bases lay outside the gene matches. The CDR3 has 15 residues. Germline V gene lookup returns CDR1 LGHNA and CDR2 YNFKEQ. CDR3 region: CASSDRAGSNQPQHF. The CDR3 nucleotides read TGTGCCAGCAGCGACAGGGCTGGAAGCAATCAGCCCCAGCATTTT.

The chain links TRBV11-1 to TRBJ1-1; no clear D. V was shortened by 5 bases and J by 1 base, with 8 bases between the two germline ends. CDR1 and CDR2 from the germline V gene are SGHAT and FQDESV (reference sequence). This CDR3 has 13 amino acids. The CDR3 is CASSPGENTEAFF. CDR3 DNA sequence: TGTGCCAGCAGCCCCGGTGAGAACACTGAAGCTTTCTTT.

This chain joins TRBV29-1 and TRBJ2-7; 7 nucleotides align to TRBD2. The CDR3 consists of 14 residues. V dropped 3 bases and J dropped 0; count of bases not matched to a gene: 5. The germline V gene encodes CDR1 SQVTM and CDR2 ANQGSEA. The CDR3 protein is CSVDHQRGSYEQYF. The CDR3 region has the DNA TGCAGCGTTGATCACCAGCGGGGCTCCTACGAGCAGTACTTC.

J is TRBJ1-1 and V is TRBV18; D is perhaps TRBD1 (5 bases). The CDR3 covers 17 residues. Germline V lookup: CDR1 KGHSH, CDR2 LQKENI. Trimming cost V 2 bases and J 0 bases, with 16 bases left between them. The CDR3, as DNA: TGTGCCAGCTCACCATTTCCCGGGGGATTTATGAACACTGAAGCTTTCTTT. Protein sequence: CASSPFPGGFMNTEAFF.

The J gene is TRBJ1-2, the V gene TRBV7-2, with D maybe TRBD1 (5 bases). The CDR3 consists of 15 residues. CDR1 is SGHTA, CDR2 FQGNSA, per germline. The V gene lost 2 bases and the J gene lost 7 bases, with 17 bases spanning the gap. The CDR3 sequence: CASSLQQLVQGGYTF. The CDR3 nucleotides are TGTGCCAGCAGCTTACAACAACTCGTTCAGGGTGGCTACACCTTC.

Only one count was recorded for this clone. As DNA, the CDR3 is TGTGCCAGCAGTTTACTGCAGGGGGCGAGAGGCTACACCTTC. This translates into CASSLLQGARGYTF. V gene TRBV28 combines with J gene TRBJ1-2; 8 bases align to TRBD1. V was clipped by 2 bases and J by 8 bases; unmatched bases: 7. This CDR3 has 14 amino acids. The germline V gene encodes CDR1 MDHEN and CDR2 SYDVKM.